What follows are 29 T cell receptor beta chains derived from one specimen sequenced in a study of T-cell memory formation after mild COVID-19. TCRdb recomputed calls from the 5' RACE reads with MiXCR, one row per CDR3 protein. The repertoire consists of approximately 210,000 distinct CDR3 sequences, with around 25% occurring once and the leading ten covering about an eighth. Sequenced: PBMCs or a T cell subset sorted from them (not recorded which). Receptor source: an adult woman who had mild COVID-19 (a few samples of this study predate the infection). Cell type and time point are not known.

The rearrangement uses TRBV11-1 and TRBJ2-1; the match to TRBD2 covers 7 bases. Per germline, CDR1 SGHAT and CDR2 FQDESV (reference sequence). The CDR3 extends over 14 amino acids. V trimming: 3 bases; J trimming: 7 bases; junction bases outside the gene matches: 6. The CDR3 is CASSLAAGLNEQFF. CDR3 coding DNA: TGTGCCAGCAGCTTGGCAGCGGGATTAAATGAGCAGTTCTTC.

The chain couples TRBV20-1 to TRBJ1-3; a weak D match, TRBD1 (5 bases). V gave up 3 bases and J gave up 1 base, with 7 bases separating them. The CDR3 has 13 residues. The V gene's germline CDR1 is DFQATT and CDR2 SNEGSKA (reference sequence). The CDR3 spells CSARGESGNTIYF. The CDR3, as DNA: TGCAGTGCTAGGGGGGAGTCTGGAAACACCATATATTTT.

V is TRBV20-1 and J is TRBJ1-1; 7 bases align to TRBD1. J lost 3 bases, V lost 6 bases, and 10 bases had no gene match. There are 14 residues in the CDR3. Germline values: CDR1 DFQATT, CDR2 SNEGSKA (reference sequence). In DNA form, the CDR3 reads TGCAGTGCACCAAGACAGGGAAGTTACACTGAAGCTTTCTTT. This encodes CSAPRQGSYTEAFF.

This clonotype has a handful of counts. V gene TRBV5-1 combines with J gene TRBJ2-7; D unclear. Germline CDR1 and CDR2: SGHRS and YFSETQ. V was trimmed by 0 bases and J by 1 base, leaving 5 bases between them. The CDR3 is 13 residues long. The CDR3: CASSLDPSYEQYF. CDR3 nucleotide sequence: TGCGCCAGCAGCTTGGACCCTTCCTACGAGCAGTACTTC.

This clonotype showed up just once. This chain joins TRBV20-1 and TRBJ1-2; D uncertain. Germline loops: CDR1 DFQATT, CDR2 SNEGSKA (reference sequence). The ends were cut back, 5 bases at V and 5 bases at J, with 21 bases in the middle. The CDR3 runs 15 residues. The CDR3 here is CSAAPVGLTFYGYTF. DNA for the CDR3: TGCAGTGCTGCGCCGGTTGGCCTGACGTTTTATGGCTACACCTTC.

This clonotype came up many times. This sequence joins TRBV3-1 and TRBJ2-7; D is undetermined. Trimming cost V 0 bases and J 3 bases, with 6 bases left between them. Looked up from germline, CDR1 is LGHDT and CDR2 is YNNKEL (reference sequence). The CDR3 contains 13 residues. The CDR3 bases are TGTGCCAGCAGCCAAGATCGCGGCTACGAGCAGTACTTC. Protein product: CASSQDRGYEQYF.

This clonotype is medium-sized in the sample. V and J are TRBV19 and TRBJ2-1; D is possibly TRBD2 (5 bases). CDR1 and CDR2 from the germline V gene are LNHDA and SQIVND (reference sequence). The CDR3 spans 13 residues. Trimming cost V 0 bases and J 6 bases, with 6 bases left between them. CDR3 sequence reads: CASSIDRGNEQFF. CDR3 coding DNA: TGTGCCAGTAGTATAGATCGGGGCAATGAGCAGTTCTTC.

This clonotype was seen a handful of times. CDR3 sequence: CASSLGTGRSYEQYF. DNA of the CDR3: TGCGCCAGCAGCTTGGGGACAGGGAGGTCCTACGAGCAGTACTTC. The genes are TRBV5-1 and TRBJ2-7; 8 positions agree with TRBD1. The J segment lost 1 base and the V segment lost 0 bases, leaving 3 bases of the junction unmatched. Germline V lookup: CDR1 SGHRS, CDR2 YFSETQ. The CDR3 is made up of 15 amino acids.

V and J are TRBV7-9 and TRBJ1-1; TRBD1 matches at 8 bases. The V gene's germline CDR1 is SEHNR and CDR2 FQNEAQ (reference sequence). V lost 2 bases and J lost 4; bases outside the gene matches: 6. The CDR3 has 15 amino acids. The CDR3, as DNA: TGTGCCAGCAGCTTACCGACGGACAGGGCCACTGAAGCTTTCTTT. Translating gives CASSLPTDRATEAFF.

The rearrangement joins TRBV5-1 to TRBJ2-3; either TRBD1 or TRBD2 may fit D (5 bases each). From germline, CDR1 is SGHRS and CDR2 YFSETQ. The CDR3 length is 15 residues. V lost 4 bases to trimming and J lost 9 bases, with 21 bases between them. Written as DNA, the CDR3 is TGCGCCAGCAGCCCCCTGGGCAGGCCCGAGGGGACGCAGTATTTT. Its protein product is CASSPLGRPEGTQYF.

Only a few counts were recorded for this clonotype. The genes are TRBV6-6 and TRBJ1-5; 7 bases are a match to TRBD1. CDR1 is MNHNY and CDR2 is SVGAGI in the germline V gene (reference sequence). The CDR3 consists of 14 residues. V shed 6 bases, J shed 2 bases, and the junction held 4 bases outside the gene matches. The CDR3 loop reads CASRIQGRNQPQHF. CDR3 sequence (DNA): TGTGCCAGCAGGATACAGGGGCGCAATCAGCCCCAGCATTTT.

The rearrangement joins TRBV27 to TRBJ2-3; the match to TRBD2 covers 14 bases. With V trimmed by 4 bases and J by 5 bases, 11 bases remained unmatched. Germline lookup yields CDR1 MNHEY and CDR2 SMNVEV (reference sequence). This CDR3 region has 18 residues. The CDR3 DNA reads TGTGCCAGCAGTTGGAAAGCGCGCGGGACTAGCGGGAGAGATACGCAGTATTTT. It is translated as CASSWKARGTSGRDTQYF.

The genes are TRBV2 and TRBJ1-5; tentatively, D is TRBD1 (6 bases). CDR1 is SNHLY and CDR2 is FYNNEI in the germline V gene. V lost 6 bases and J 1 base, leaving 13 bases between the germline ends. This CDR3 is built from 15 residues. CDR3 protein: CASRYRVGSNQPQHF. The CDR3 DNA reads TGTGCCAGCAGGTACAGGGTGGGAAGCAATCAGCCCCAGCATTTT.

This chain joins TRBV7-9 and TRBJ2-3, with D unresolved. Trimming shortened V by 5 bases and J by 7 bases, and 13 bases separated the two germline ends. CDR3 length: 13 amino acids. CDR1 is SEHNR, CDR2 FQNEAQ, per germline (reference sequence). CDR3 protein: CASSNPLPYTQYF. In nucleotides, the CDR3 is TGTGCCAGCAGCAACCCTCTCCCTTATACGCAGTATTTT.

CDR3 bases: TGTGCCAGCAGCATTGGAACTAGGCCCCCGGGAGGGAACTATGGCTACACCTTC. Translation gives CASSIGTRPPGGNYGYTF. This chain uses TRBV9 with TRBJ1-2; D unresolved. The CDR3 is made up of 18 amino acids. V was clipped by 4 bases and J by 2 bases, with 24 bases between them. Germline CDR1 reads SGDLS; CDR2 reads YYNGEE.

J is TRBJ1-1 and V is TRBV29-1; weak D call: TRBD1 (5 bases). Trimming cost V 7 bases and J 1 base, with 13 bases left between them. This CDR3 is 13 amino acids long. Germline CDR1 is SQVTM and CDR2 is ANQGSEA. The CDR3 here is CSGRQSGNTEAFF. The CDR3 bases are TGCAGCGGTCGACAGTCAGGGAACACTGAAGCTTTCTTT.

The chain is built from TRBV9 and TRBJ1-2, with a possible D match to TRBD1 (5 bases). Per germline, CDR1 SGDLS and CDR2 YYNGEE. This CDR3 region has 13 residues. V dropped 3 bases and J dropped 3 bases, with 9 bases sitting between them. The CDR3 is CASSAQGDYGYTF. In DNA, the CDR3 is TGTGCCAGCAGCGCGCAAGGGGACTATGGCTACACCTTC.

Written as DNA, the CDR3 is TGTGCCAGCAGTGAGGGACTCGCGGATACGCAGTATTTT. This translates into CASSEGLADTQYF. This sequence joins TRBV12-3 or TRBV12-4 and TRBJ2-3; tentative D call: TRBD2 (6 bases). This CDR3 has 13 residues. V lost 5 bases, J lost 6 bases, and 12 bases lay in between.

V usage is TRBV5-6 and J usage is TRBJ2-7, with 7 bases lining up with TRBD1. Germline V gives CDR1 SGHDT, CDR2 YYEEEE. The CDR3 length is 17 residues. Germline trimming cut 0 bases from V and 2 bases from J; bases unmatched to any gene: 11. Written as DNA, the CDR3 is TGTGCCAGCAGCTTGGGACAGGGTCTTTCTACCGCCTACGAGCAGTACTTC. It encodes CASSLGQGLSTAYEQYF. The full variable domain, completed using reference TRBV5-6 and TRBJ2-7, is DAGVTQSPTHLIKTRGQQVTLRCSPKSGHDTVSWYQQALGQGPQFIFQYYEEEERQRGNFPDRFSGHQFPNYSSELNVNALLLGDSALYLCASSLGQGLSTAYEQYFGPGTRLTVT.

The chain has TRBV5-1 and TRBJ1-1, with D unresolved. Trimming pared 3 bases from V and 9 bases from J, leaving 18 bases between. Germline V gene lookup returns CDR1 SGHRS and CDR2 YFSETQ. This CDR3 region has 14 residues. CDR3 residues: CASSWEVGTAKAFF. CDR3 in DNA: TGCGCCAGCAGCTGGGAGGTGGGAACGGCAAAAGCTTTCTTT.

This clonotype appeared a few times. The gene calls are TRBV20-1 and TRBJ1-2; 11 bases align to TRBD1. CDR1 is DFQATT and CDR2 is SNEGSKA in the germline V gene (reference sequence). This CDR3 contains 19 residues. V gave up 0 bases and J gave up 0 bases; unmatched junction bases: 12. CDR3 nucleotide sequence: TGCAGTGCTAGAGATTGGTCCCGGGACAGGGGGGGTGCTAACTATGGCTACACCTTC. This sequence encodes CSARDWSRDRGGANYGYTF.

In its sample, this clonotype was seen a few times. The chain joins TRBV18 to TRBJ1-1, with D unresolved. The ends were cut back, 0 bases at V and 5 bases at J, with 13 bases in the middle. The CDR3 extends over 15 amino acids. The germline V gene has CDR1 KGHSH and CDR2 LQKENI. CDR3 in amino acids: CASSPPIMGRTEAFF. As DNA, the CDR3 is TGTGCCAGCTCACCACCGATAATGGGGAGAACTGAAGCTTTCTTT.

The V gene is TRBV5-1, the J gene TRBJ2-3; D gene uncertain. V lost 3 bases and J lost 1, with 6 bases in between. Germline V CDR1 and CDR2: SGHRS, YFSETQ. The CDR3 sequence is 13 residues long. CDR3 in DNA: TGCGCCAGCAGCTCCGACGGCACAGATACGCAGTATTTT. Encoded protein: CASSSDGTDTQYF.

The chain joins TRBV11-2 to TRBJ1-2, with 7 bases fitting TRBD1. The CDR3 totals 15 residues. The J segment lost 6 bases and the V segment lost 3 bases, leaving 10 bases of the junction unmatched. Germline assignment: CDR1 SGHAT and CDR2 FQNNGV. CDR3 DNA: TGTGCCAGCAGCTTTACAGGGGTTCGGCGGGATGGCTACACCTTC. It codes for CASSFTGVRRDGYTF.

The V gene is TRBV20-1, the J gene TRBJ2-2; the D gene is possibly TRBD1 (6 bases). Trimming pared 3 bases from V and 4 bases from J, leaving 12 bases between. The CDR3 extends over 14 amino acids. Germline CDR1 DFQATT, CDR2 SNEGSKA (reference sequence). The DNA of the CDR3 is TGCAGTGCTAGTTCGCAGGGGAGCACCGGGGAGCTGTTTTTT. This gives the protein CSASSQGSTGELFF.

CDR3 sequence (DNA): TGCGCCAGCAGCTTATCGGGGAGCACCGGGGAGCTGTTTTTT. The encoded protein is CASSLSGSTGELFF. V and J are TRBV5-1 and TRBJ2-2; perhaps TRBD2 as D (5 bases). The germline CDR1 and CDR2 sequences are SGHRS and YFSETQ. V lost 2 bases, J lost 4 bases, and 9 bases lay in between. This CDR3 has 14 residues.

The CDR3 region is CASSYFAGTDTQYF. The CDR3 DNA reads as TGTGCCAGCAGTTACTTTGCTGGCACAGATACGCAGTATTTT. J is TRBJ2-3 and V is TRBV6-5; D unresolved. This CDR3 has 14 amino acids. V was cut by 1 base and J by 1 base, with 6 bases left in between. Germline V gives CDR1 MNHEY, CDR2 SVGAGI.

This clonotype has only a few counts. The chain recombines TRBV6-5 with TRBJ2-5; tentatively, D is TRBD2 (6 bases). CDR3 length equals 14 residues. Germline V gives CDR1 MNHEY, CDR2 SVGAGI. The V and J ends lost 8 bases and 4 bases respectively, with 17 bases between them. DNA for the CDR3: TGTGCCAGCGGTCCCTGGGAGGAAGGAGAGACCCAGTACTTC. The encoded protein is CASGPWEEGETQYF.

The V gene is TRBV5-6, the J gene TRBJ1-3, with D possibly TRBD1 on 5 matching bases. This CDR3 has 15 amino acids. Germline V gene sequence: CDR1 SGHDT, CDR2 YYEEEE. Trimming left V 3 bases short and J 0 bases short, with 10 bases between. The DNA of the CDR3 is TGTGCCAGCAGCTCCGGACAATACTCTGGAAACACCATATATTTT. It is translated as CASSSGQYSGNTIYF.